This TCR beta chain was identified during a study of identical twins. General study results and limits: Excess sharing between twins was weaker in beta out-of-frame sequences. Fewer insertions characterized abundant cord blood beta clonotypes, whereas memory repertoires showed none.

In germline, CDR1 is MGHDK, CDR2 SYGVNS. Trimming at V came to 8 bases and at J to 1 base, leaving 2 bases not matched to a gene. CDR3 length: 13 residues. This clonotype was counted at least ten times. No antigen is known for it. Unique molecular identifiers were present on the cDNA, which also gained a universal primer site by template switching. TCRdb re-called the 5' RACE reads with MiXCR, one entry per CDR3 protein. The data hold a few hundred thousand distinct CDR3 sequences, with 9.6% observed a single time. The sample also formed part of further work on yellow fever vaccine responses in identical twins.

This clonotype was sampled from a woman younger than 30 in good health. The sequenced material came from PBMCs. The chain recombines TRBV25-1 with TRBJ2-3; TRBD1 aligns across 8 bases. DNA of the CDR3: TGTGCCAGCGGACAGGGCGGCACAGATACGCAGTATTTT. This translates into CASGQGGTDTQYF.